Listed here are 21 T cell receptor beta chains from one sample, sequenced in a study of blood T cells in healthy people across ages. A J-beta primer mix and a sample-barcoded 5' primer were used in a second PCR of about 7 to 12 cycles. TCRdb re-analysed the 5' RACE reads in MiXCR, keeping a single row per CDR3 protein. The data show 790,000 or so distinct CDR3 sequences, around 45% seen once. Sequenced input: blood. The receptors originated from an elderly man in good health.

Comments on this clonotype: A read error may be the cause here, since a much bigger clone is one base away. Here the CDR3 reads CASSVAGVSGELFF. As DNA, the CDR3 is TGTGCCAGCAGCGTCGCAGGGGTTAGCGGGGAGCTGTTTTTT. The chain employs TRBV6-6 and TRBJ2-2; D possibly corresponds to TRBD1 (6 bases). The V gene lost 6 bases and the J gene lost 7 bases, with 15 bases spanning the gap. The germline CDR1 and CDR2 sequences are MNHNY and SVGAGI (reference sequence). The CDR3 covers 14 residues.

This clonotype was detected ten times or more. The chain carries TRBV30 and TRBJ2-1, with TRBD2 matching 11 bases. The V gene end was trimmed by 8 bases and the J gene end by 6 bases; junction bases not matched to a gene: 9. From germline, CDR1 is GTSNPN and CDR2 SVGIG (reference sequence). This CDR3 contains 14 residues. The chain's CDR3 is CAGPKTSGANEQFF. The CDR3 nucleotides are TGTGCCGGACCGAAGACTAGCGGGGCCAATGAGCAGTTCTTC. Variable domain in full (rest from reference TRBV30 and TRBJ2-1): SQTIHQWPATLVQPVGSPLSLECTVEGTSNPNLYWYRQAAGRGLQLLFYSVGIGQISSEVPQNLSASRPQDRQFILSSKKLLLSDSGFYLCAGPKTSGANEQFFGPGTRLTVL.

This sequence joins TRBV7-9 and TRBJ2-3; 7 nucleotides line up with TRBD2. Germline V gene lookup returns CDR1 SEHNR and CDR2 FQNEAQ (reference sequence). This CDR3 has 13 amino acids. The V and J ends lost 2 bases and 6 bases, in that order; junction bases with no gene match: 2. The DNA of the CDR3 is TGTGCCAGCAGCTTAATAGCGGGCGATACGCAGTATTTT. Translated, it gives CASSLIAGDTQYF.

At least ten counts were recorded for this clonotype. The rearrangement joins TRBV29-1 to TRBJ1-2, with D unclear. The V and J ends lost 5 bases and 8 bases respectively, with 15 bases between them. The length of the CDR3 is 12 residues. Germline V gene sequence: CDR1 SQVTM, CDR2 ANQGSEA. The CDR3 DNA reads as TGCAGCGTTACCACGGTAGGAGCCGGCTACACCTTC. Its protein product is CSVTTVGAGYTF.

CDR3 sequence: CASRDTGSETQFF. CDR3 sequence (DNA): TGTGCCAGCAGGGATACAGGGTCCGAGACCCAGTTCTTC. The chain combines TRBV12-3 or TRBV12-4 with TRBJ2-5; tentatively, D is TRBD1 (6 bases). Matching the DNA end better, TRBJ2-1 makes the J call doubtful. The CDR3 totals 13 residues.

This sequence joins TRBV6-5 and TRBJ1-4; 7 bases align to TRBD1. Germline V gene data show CDR1 as MNHEY and CDR2 as SVGAGI. CDR3 size: 18 residues. J gave up 7 bases and V 0 bases, and 14 bases lay outside the gene matches. For the CDR3, the DNA is TGTGCCAGCAGTTACTCGCCCGACAGGGAACGTCTTAGTGAAAAACTGTTTTTT. It is translated as CASSYSPDRERLSEKLFF.

This clonotype has ten or more counts. V and J are TRBV12-3 or TRBV12-4 and TRBJ2-7, with 8 nucleotides matching TRBD1. The V segment lost 1 base and the J segment 6 bases; nucleotides outside the gene matches: 8. The CDR3 consists of 15 residues. DNA of the CDR3: TGTGCCAGCAGTTTAGGGACAGGGCTTGGGGGCGAGCAGTACTTC. Its protein product is CASSLGTGLGGEQYF.

This clonotype was counted at least ten times. The chain employs TRBV11-3 and TRBJ1-2; D gene unclear. Germline V gene data show CDR1 as SGHNT and CDR2 as YENEEA. This CDR3 has 14 residues. The ends were cut back, 0 bases at V and 2 bases at J, with 7 bases in the middle. The CDR3 loop reads CASSLEGYNYGYTF. The CDR3 DNA sequence: TGTGCCAGCAGCTTAGAGGGGTACAACTATGGCTACACCTTC. Supplemented by reference TRBV11-3 and TRBJ1-2, the full variable domain reads EAGVVQSPRYKIIEKKQPVAFWCNPISGHNTLYWYLQNLGQGPELLIRYENEEAVDDSQLPKDRFSAERLKGVDSTLKIQPAELGDSAVYLCASSLEGYNYGYTFGSGTRLTVV.

The chain carries TRBV6-6 and TRBJ1-2; a possible D gene is TRBD1 (5 bases). Germline values: CDR1 MNHNY, CDR2 SVGAGI (reference sequence). This CDR3 has 13 amino acids. The ends were cut back, 5 bases at V and 3 bases at J, with 10 bases in the middle. CDR3 region: CASSKGRDYGYTF. The CDR3 DNA sequence: TGTGCCAGCAGTAAGGGACGGGACTATGGCTACACCTTC.

About this clonotype itself: The junction does not match germline at one end; this may be a read error. This chain connects TRBV7-9 to TRBJ2-7; tentative D call: TRBD1 (6 bases). The CDR3 loop spans 15 amino acids. Germline V gives CDR1 SEHNR, CDR2 FQNEAQ (reference sequence). The DNA of the CDR3 is TGTGCCAGCAGCGACACAGGGATCATTCCCTACGAGCGGTACTTC. Its protein is CASSDTGIIPYERYF.

This chain links TRBV7-2 with TRBJ2-7, with 7 bases that match TRBD2. Germline loops: CDR1 SGHTA, CDR2 FQGNSA. The junction had 7 bases not matched to a gene; V was cut back by 1 base and J by 1 base. The CDR3 extends over 16 amino acids. In DNA form, the CDR3 reads TGTGCCAGCAGCTTAGAGTCTGCTAGCGGTTCCTACGAGCAGTACTTC. Its translation: CASSLESASGSYEQYF.

This chain uses TRBV5-1 with TRBJ2-5, with D possibly being TRBD1 or TRBD2 (6 bases each). V was pared by 3 bases and J by 2 bases, with 14 bases between. The CDR3 runs 15 residues. CDR1 is SGHRS, CDR2 YFSETQ, per germline. The CDR3 reads CASSSVGGQQETQYF. The CDR3 DNA sequence: TGCGCCAGCAGCTCGGTCGGGGGCCAGCAAGAGACCCAGTACTTC.

This sequence joins TRBV20-1 and TRBJ2-7, with 9 bases matching TRBD1. V lost 6 bases, J lost 3 bases, and 12 bases stayed unmatched. The CDR3 loop spans 15 amino acids. From germline, CDR1 is DFQATT and CDR2 SNEGSKA (reference sequence). The CDR3 bases are TGCAGTGCCACCCCGGGACAGGGTGGCTTCTACGAGCAGTACTTC. It encodes CSATPGQGGFYEQYF.

This clonotype turned up a few times. The gene calls are TRBV20-1 and TRBJ2-7, with 7 nucleotides matching TRBD1. Looked up from germline, CDR1 is DFQATT and CDR2 is SNEGSKA (reference sequence). The CDR3 extends over 14 amino acids. V lost 3 bases and J lost 0; bases outside the gene matches: 5. The CDR3 sequence: CSARAQGSSYEQYF. CDR3 DNA: TGCAGTGCTAGGGCACAGGGGAGCTCCTACGAGCAGTACTTC.

The chain uses TRBV6-5 and TRBJ1-2, with 7 bases matching TRBD1. After removal of 6 bases from V and 8 bases from J, the junction contained 6 bases not matched to a gene. The CDR3 is made up of 12 amino acids. From germline, CDR1 is MNHEY and CDR2 SVGAGI. CDR3 protein: CASRRRQGGYTF. The CDR3, as DNA: TGTGCCAGCAGGCGCCGACAGGGCGGCTACACCTTC.

This clonotype was counted between two and nine times. The chain combines TRBV5-5 with TRBJ2-5; D not certain. Per the germline V gene, CDR1 is SGHKS and CDR2 is YYEKEE (reference sequence). Trimming removed 4 bases at V and 4 bases at J, with 8 bases between. This CDR3 comprises 12 residues. In DNA form, the CDR3 reads TGTGCCAGCAGCAAGGGTGTAGAGACCCAGTACTTC. Its translation is CASSKGVETQYF.

The rearrangement uses TRBV10-2 and TRBJ2-5; a possible D gene is TRBD2 (6 bases). V lost 6 bases and J 0 bases, leaving 8 bases between the germline ends. Germline lookup yields CDR1 WSHSY and CDR2 SAAADI. The CDR3 runs 13 residues. In nucleotides, the CDR3 is TGCGCCAGCAGAGGAGGGTACCAAGAGACCCAGTACTTC. Amino acids: CASRGGYQETQYF.

This rearrangement joins TRBV7-9 to TRBJ2-7; D call uncertain. Germline V gene sequence: CDR1 SEHNR, CDR2 FQNEAQ (reference sequence). V was cut by 5 bases and J by 7 bases, with 9 bases left in between. The CDR3 runs to 11 residues. CDR3 nucleotide sequence: TGTGCCAGCAGCCTAGAAAGTGAGCAGTACTTC. It encodes CASSLESEQYF.

This clonotype came up a few times. The chain employs TRBV15 and TRBJ2-5, with D possibly being TRBD2 (5 bases). V was shortened by 0 bases and J by 5 bases, with 7 bases between the two germline ends. CDR3 length equals 13 residues. In germline, CDR1 is LNHNV, CDR2 YYDKDF (reference sequence). CDR3 protein: CATSRDRGETQYF. CDR3 in DNA: TGTGCCACCAGCAGAGATCGAGGGGAGACCCAGTACTTC.

This chain joins TRBV15 and TRBJ2-7; TRBD2 aligns across 8 bases. CDR1 and CDR2 (germline): LNHNV, YYDKDF (reference sequence). With 4 bases clipped from V and 4 bases from J, the junction kept 6 bases outside the gene matches. CDR3 size: 14 residues. The CDR3 coding sequence is TGTGCCACCAGCACCCCGGGACTAGGGTACGAGCAGTACTTC. It translates to CATSTPGLGYEQYF.

CDR3 in DNA: TGTGCCAGCACCGGGACTAGCGGGAGAGGGAGCGGCGAGCAGTACTTC. It is translated as CASTGTSGRGSGEQYF. V is TRBV28 and J is TRBJ2-7; 14 bases fit TRBD2. With V trimmed by 7 bases and J by 6 bases, 11 bases remained unmatched. Germline lookup yields CDR1 MDHEN and CDR2 SYDVKM. This CDR3 has 16 amino acids.